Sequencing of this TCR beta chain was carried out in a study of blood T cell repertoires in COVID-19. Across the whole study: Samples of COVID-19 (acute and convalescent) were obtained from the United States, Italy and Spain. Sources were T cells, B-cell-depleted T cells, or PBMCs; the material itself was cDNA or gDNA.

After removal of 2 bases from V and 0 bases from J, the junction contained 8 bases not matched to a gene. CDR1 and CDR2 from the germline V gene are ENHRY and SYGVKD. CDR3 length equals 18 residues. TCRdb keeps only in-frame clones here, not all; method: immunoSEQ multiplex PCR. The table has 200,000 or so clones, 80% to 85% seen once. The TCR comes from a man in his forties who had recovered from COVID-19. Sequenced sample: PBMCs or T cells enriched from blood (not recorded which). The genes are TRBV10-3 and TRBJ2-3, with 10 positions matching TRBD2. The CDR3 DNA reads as TGTGCCATCAGTGAGGGCGGTAGCGGGGGGCGAAGCACAGATACGCAGTATTTT. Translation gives CAISEGGSGGRSTDTQYF.